The 19 T cell receptor beta chains given below trace back to one sample, sequenced in a study of identical twins. TCRdb recomputed calls from the 5' RACE reads with MiXCR, one row per CDR3 protein. The table has 1.5 million to 2 million distinct CDR3 sequences, around a third seen once. Sequenced: cord blood. The receptors derive from a newborn girl in good health.

The table lists this clonotype with many counts. The chain employs TRBV7-2 and TRBJ2-7; 10 bases match TRBD1. V was clipped by 5 bases and J by 2 bases; unmatched bases: 12. Germline loops: CDR1 SGHTA, CDR2 FQGNSA. There are 17 residues in the CDR3. The DNA of the CDR3 is TGTGCCAGCAGCCGCATCGGCCCGGGACAGGGGCCCTACGAGCAGTACTTC. It specifies CASSRIGPGQGPYEQYF.

In its sample, this clonotype was seen many times. The CDR3 here is CASSDNSYNSPLHF. CDR3 bases: TGTGCCAGCAGTGACAACTCCTATAATTCACCCCTCCACTTT. The chain carries TRBV2 and TRBJ1-6; D is uncertain. Germline V gives CDR1 SNHLY, CDR2 FYNNEI. Trimming took 3 bases from V and 0 from J, leaving 3 bases between them. CDR3 length equals 14 residues.

The sample holds a few counts of this clonotype. This chain joins TRBV29-1 and TRBJ2-1; the match to TRBD2 covers 11 bases. V dropped 0 bases and J dropped 9; count of bases not matched to a gene: 7. Germline values: CDR1 SQVTM, CDR2 ANQGSEA. The CDR3 length is 15 residues. CDR3 bases: TGCAGCGTTGAAGACCGCCTGACTAGCGGGATTGAGCAGTTCTTC. It codes for CSVEDRLTSGIEQFF.

This chain connects TRBV20-1 to TRBJ2-1; 12 bases align to TRBD2. The CDR3 extends over 17 amino acids. V gave up 6 bases and J gave up 3 bases; unmatched junction bases: 12. The germline CDR1 and CDR2 sequences are DFQATT and SNEGSKA (reference sequence). The CDR3 bases are TGCAGTGCCTCAGACAGCCGGACTAGCGGGATCTACAATGAGCAGTTCTTC. This codes for CSASDSRTSGIYNEQFF.

This clonotype was counted only a few times. This chain joins TRBV12-3 or TRBV12-4 and TRBJ1-1, with D possibly being TRBD1 (5 bases). Trimming shortened V by 3 bases and J by 4 bases, and 12 bases separated the two germline ends. The CDR3 spans 14 residues. CDR3 DNA sequence: TGTGCCAGCAGTTTCTCAGGGTTTCCCACTGAAGCTTTCTTT. It yields the protein CASSFSGFPTEAFF.

V usage is TRBV5-6 and J usage is TRBJ1-5, with 7 bases identical to TRBD1. CDR1 and CDR2 (germline): SGHDT, YYEEEE. V gave up 2 bases and J gave up 4 bases; unmatched junction bases: 9. The CDR3 consists of 16 residues. CDR3 in amino acids: CASSLLQGLGNQPQHF. CDR3 nucleotide sequence: TGTGCCAGCAGCTTACTACAGGGGCTGGGAAATCAGCCCCAGCATTTT.

V usage is TRBV24-1 and J usage is TRBJ2-2; 10 nucleotides align to TRBD1. There are 15 residues in the CDR3. Germline V lookup: CDR1 KGHDR, CDR2 SFDVKD. V lost 2 bases and J lost 4; bases outside the gene matches: 0. The CDR3 reads CATSDWDRGTGELFF. CDR3 bases: TGTGCCACCAGTGATTGGGACAGGGGCACCGGGGAGCTGTTTTTT.

In regard to this clonotype: Just one base apart from a much larger clone, this may be a read error. DNA for the CDR3: TGTGCCACCAGTGGTCCCCTCCGGGCCCTGGCGAATGAGCAGTTCTTC. It translates to CATSGPLRALANEQFF. This sequence joins TRBV24-1 and TRBJ2-1, with unresolved D. Trimming left V 5 bases short and J 7 bases short, with 20 bases between. This CDR3 region has 16 residues. The germline V gene has CDR1 KGHDR and CDR2 SFDVKD.

V usage is TRBV19 and J usage is TRBJ2-2, with 7 bases that match TRBD2. Trimming took 3 bases from V and 5 from J; bases not matched to a gene: 3. The CDR3 spans 14 residues. Germline loops: CDR1 LNHDA, CDR2 SQIVND (reference sequence). CDR3 DNA sequence: TGTGCCAGTAGTATTCCAGCGGGGACCGGGGAGCTGTTTTTT. Translating it yields CASSIPAGTGELFF.

As for this clonotype: One base away lies a much larger clone, so this may be a sequencing read error. This rearrangement joins TRBV29-1 to TRBJ2-1; D is unresolved. The CDR3 totals 15 residues. From germline, CDR1 is SQVTM and CDR2 ANQGSEA. V lost 1 base to trimming and J lost 1 base, with 11 bases between them. The CDR3, as DNA: TGCAGCGTTGAAGTTCCTAGGATATCCTACAATGAGCAGTTCTTC. This translates into CSVEVPRISYNEQFF.

V and J are TRBV5-1 and TRBJ2-1, with 10 bases identical to TRBD1. CDR3 size: 15 residues. Trimming removed 2 bases from V and 3 bases from J; junction bases left unmatched: 2. Per the germline V gene, CDR1 is SGHRS and CDR2 is YFSETQ. Here the CDR3 DNA reads TGCGCCAGCAGCTTTTGGACAGGGGGCTACAATGAGCAGTTCTTC. Its translation: CASSFWTGGYNEQFF. The entire variable domain, with the rest obtained from reference TRBV5-1 and TRBJ2-1, is as follows: KAGVTQTPRYLIKTRGQQVTLSCSPISGHRSVSWYQQTPGQGLQFLFEYFSETQRNKGNFPGRFSGRQFSNSRSEMNVSTLELGDSALYLCASSFWTGGYNEQFFGPGTRLTVL.

In this sample, this clonotype turned up many times. J is TRBJ2-3 and V is TRBV9; D uncertain. Between the trimmed V and J ends, which lost 0 bases and 2 bases, there was a span of 10 bases. The germline CDR1 and CDR2 sequences are SGDLS and YYNGEE. The CDR3 consists of 15 residues. The CDR3 DNA reads as TGTGCCAGCAGCGTAGGGTCACTTTCCACAGATACGCAGTATTTT. This translates into CASSVGSLSTDTQYF.

This CDR3 is CSARQLATRRADTQYF. The CDR3 nucleotides read TGCAGTGCTAGACAATTGGCGACAAGGAGGGCAGATACGCAGTATTTT. The rearrangement joins TRBV20-1 to TRBJ2-3, with TRBD2 as a possible D gene (6 bases). This CDR3 has 16 amino acids. Germline assignment: CDR1 DFQATT and CDR2 SNEGSKA (reference sequence). V gave up 2 bases and J gave up 4 bases, with 19 bases separating them.

V usage is TRBV27 and J usage is TRBJ2-1; TRBD1 agrees at 8 bases. V shed 5 bases and J 5 bases; nucleotides not matched to a gene: 8. This CDR3 is built from 15 residues. Germline-derived CDR1 and CDR2 are MNHEY and SMNVEV (reference sequence). The CDR3 loop is CASSPDRETHNEQFF. The CDR3 region has the DNA TGTGCCAGCAGTCCGGACAGGGAAACCCACAATGAGCAGTTCTTC.

The sample holds a few counts of this clonotype. This chain joins TRBV15 and TRBJ2-1; no clear D gene. Germline V CDR1 and CDR2: LNHNV, YYDKDF (reference sequence). Trimming left V 1 base short and J 0 bases short, with 7 bases between. This CDR3 spans 15 amino acids. The CDR3 coding sequence is TGTGCCACCAGCAGAGGCCAGCTCTCCTACAATGAGCAGTTCTTC. Translated, it gives CATSRGQLSYNEQFF.

This clonotype has just a few counts. The chain combines TRBV28 with TRBJ2-3; 9 nucleotides match TRBD2. This CDR3 has 13 amino acids. From germline, CDR1 is MDHEN and CDR2 SYDVKM. J was trimmed by 6 bases and V by 8 bases; bases with no gene match: 6. CDR3 amino acids: CASLAGVGDTQYF. The CDR3 nucleotides read TGTGCCAGCTTAGCGGGAGTGGGGGATACGCAGTATTTT.

A note on this clonotype: This may arise from a read error, as a much more abundant clone is one base away. The gene calls are TRBV5-1 and TRBJ1-4; possibly TRBD1 for D (6 bases). Germline V lookup: CDR1 SGHRS, CDR2 YFSETQ. V shed 3 bases and J shed 7 bases, with 13 bases lying between them. The CDR3 length is 14 residues. The CDR3 loop reads CASSWEQGGEKLFF. DNA for the CDR3: TGCGCCAGCAGCTGGGAACAGGGCGGTGAAAAACTGTTTTTT.

The chain recombines TRBV20-1 with TRBJ2-5; D is unclear. The CDR3 is 14 amino acids. Trimming took off 0 bases at V and 2 bases at J, with 10 bases between the two ends. Germline loops: CDR1 DFQATT, CDR2 SNEGSKA (reference sequence). The CDR3 bases are TGCAGTGCTAGAGATGTGGAGACACAAGAGACCCAGTACTTC. It is translated as CSARDVETQETQYF.

DNA of the CDR3: TGTGCCAGCAGCCACACCTTCGGGGAAACCTACGAGCAGTACTTC. Translating it yields CASSHTFGETYEQYF. This chain uses TRBV6-5 with TRBJ2-7; a possible D gene is TRBD2 (5 bases). The CDR3 loop spans 15 amino acids. Germline lookup yields CDR1 MNHEY and CDR2 SVGAGI. V lost 6 bases and J 2 bases, leaving 17 bases between the germline ends.